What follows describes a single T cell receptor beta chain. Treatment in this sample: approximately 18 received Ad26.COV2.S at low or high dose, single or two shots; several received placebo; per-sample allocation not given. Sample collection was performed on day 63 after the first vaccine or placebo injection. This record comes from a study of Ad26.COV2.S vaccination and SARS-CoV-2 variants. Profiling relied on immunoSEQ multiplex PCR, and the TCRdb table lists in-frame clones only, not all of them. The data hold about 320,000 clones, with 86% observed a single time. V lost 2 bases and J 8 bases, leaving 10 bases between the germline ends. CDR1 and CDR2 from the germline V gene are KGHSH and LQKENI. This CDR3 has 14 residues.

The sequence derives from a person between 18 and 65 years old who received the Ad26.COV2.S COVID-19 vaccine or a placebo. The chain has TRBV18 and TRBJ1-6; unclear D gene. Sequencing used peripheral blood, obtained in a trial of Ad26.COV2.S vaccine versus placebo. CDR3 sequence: CASSPFETYSPLHF. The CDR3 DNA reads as TGTGCCAGCTCACCATTTGAGACGTATTCACCCCTCCACTTT.